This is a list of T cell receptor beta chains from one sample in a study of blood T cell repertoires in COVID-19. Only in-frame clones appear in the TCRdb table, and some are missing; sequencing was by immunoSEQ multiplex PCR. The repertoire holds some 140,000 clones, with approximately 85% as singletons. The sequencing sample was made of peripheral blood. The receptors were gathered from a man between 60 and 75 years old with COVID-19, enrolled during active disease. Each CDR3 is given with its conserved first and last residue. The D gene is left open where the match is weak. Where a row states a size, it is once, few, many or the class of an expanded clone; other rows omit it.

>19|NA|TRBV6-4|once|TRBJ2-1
CASRDTKSRGPVVSNEQFF
TGTGCCAGCAGGGACACCAAATCCCGTGGTCCCGTAGTGTCTAATGAGCAGTTCTTC
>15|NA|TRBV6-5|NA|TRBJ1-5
CASNPSTGKYQPQHF
TGTGCCAGTAACCCCTCAACAGGGAAGTATCAGCCCCAGCATTTT
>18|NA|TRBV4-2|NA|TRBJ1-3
CASSQDDPGLTGGNTIYF
TGTGCCAGCAGCCAAGATGATCCCGGACTTACGGGTGGAAACACCATATATTTT
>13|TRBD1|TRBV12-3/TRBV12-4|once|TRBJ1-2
CASSTDRVYGYTF
TGTGCCAGCAGCACCGACAGGGTCTATGGCTACACCTTC
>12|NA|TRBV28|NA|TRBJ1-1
CASEEMNTEAFF
TGTGCCAGTGAGGAAATGAACACTGAAGCTTTCTTT
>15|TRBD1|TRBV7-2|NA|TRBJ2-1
CASSQSATGNNEQFF
TGTGCCAGCAGCCAGTCGGCGACAGGGAACAATGAGCAGTTCTTC
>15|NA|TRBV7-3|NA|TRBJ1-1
CASSLEPGVNTEAFF
TGTGCCAGCAGCTTAGAGCCAGGGGTGAACACTGAAGCTTTCTTT
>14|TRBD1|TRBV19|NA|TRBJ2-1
CASVQTGEWNEQFF
TGTGCCAGTGTTCAGACAGGGGAATGGAATGAGCAGTTCTTC
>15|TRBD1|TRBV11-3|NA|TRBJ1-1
CASSPGTGGSTEAFF
TGTGCCAGCAGTCCCGGGACAGGGGGCTCAACTGAAGCTTTCTTT
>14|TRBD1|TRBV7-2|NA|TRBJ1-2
CASSLSGRGTGYTF
TGTGCCAGCAGCTTATCTGGCAGGGGGACGGGCTACACCTTC
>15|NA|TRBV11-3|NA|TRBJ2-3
CASSGVWEDTDTQYF
TGTGCCAGCAGCGGAGTCTGGGAGGACACAGATACGCAGTATTTT
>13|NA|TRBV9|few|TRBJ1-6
CASSVTGNSPLHF
TGTGCCAGCAGCGTAACAGGGAATTCACCCCTCCACTTT
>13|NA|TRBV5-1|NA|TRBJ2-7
CASSLLVANEQYF
TGCGCCAGCAGCTTGCTTGTAGCGAATGAGCAGTACTTC
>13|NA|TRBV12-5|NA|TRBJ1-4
CASSQMASEKLFF
TGTGCTAGTTCACAGATGGCGAGCGAAAAACTGTTTTTT
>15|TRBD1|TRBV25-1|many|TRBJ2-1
CASSELDRESYEQFF
TGTGCCAGCAGTGAACTAGACAGGGAATCTTATGAGCAGTTCTTC
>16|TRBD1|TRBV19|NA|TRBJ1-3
CASSIRTGSGGNTIYF
TGTGCCAGTAGTATACGGACAGGGAGTGGTGGAAACACCATATATTTT
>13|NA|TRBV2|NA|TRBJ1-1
CAIKLGAHTEAFF
TGTGCCATCAAACTGGGAGCGCACACTGAAGCTTTCTTT
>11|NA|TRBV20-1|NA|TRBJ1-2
CSVTGNYGYTF
TGCAGTGTAACAGGGAACTATGGCTACACCTTC
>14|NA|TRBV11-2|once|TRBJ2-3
CASRLGPWFDTQYF
TGTGCCAGCAGATTAGGGCCATGGTTCGATACGCAGTATTTT
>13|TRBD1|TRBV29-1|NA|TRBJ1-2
CSVGVGTGGGYTF
TGCAGCGTTGGAGTCGGGACAGGGGGCGGCTACACCTTC
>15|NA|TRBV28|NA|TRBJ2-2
CASSFLTRNTGELFF
TGTGCCAGCAGTTTCCTTACGAGGAACACCGGGGAGCTGTTTTTT
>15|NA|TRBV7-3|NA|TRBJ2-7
CASSLEGALSYEQYF
TGTGCCAGCAGCTTAGAAGGGGCGCTTAGCTACGAGCAGTACTTC
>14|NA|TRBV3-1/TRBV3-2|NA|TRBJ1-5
CASSHKQGNQPQHF
TGTGCCAGCAGCCACAAACAGGGAAATCAGCCCCAGCATTTT
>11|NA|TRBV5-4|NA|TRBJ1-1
CASSEGTEAFF
TGTGCCAGCAGCGAGGGCACTGAAGCTTTCTTT
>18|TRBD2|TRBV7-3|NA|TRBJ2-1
CASSLGTSGSPLGNEQFF
TGTGCCAGCAGCCTTGGGACTAGCGGGAGCCCATTAGGCAATGAGCAGTTCTTC
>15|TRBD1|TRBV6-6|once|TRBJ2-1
CASRRGTGVRDEQFF
TGTGCCAGCAGACGCGGGACAGGGGTAAGGGATGAGCAGTTCTTC
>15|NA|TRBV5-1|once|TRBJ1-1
CASSFWGSQNTEAFF
TGCGCCAGCAGCTTTTGGGGCAGCCAGAACACTGAAGCTTTCTTT
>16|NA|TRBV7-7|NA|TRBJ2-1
CASSPAVVSSYNEQFF
TGTGCTAGCAGCCCGGCGGTTGTAAGCTCCTACAATGAGCAGTTCTTC
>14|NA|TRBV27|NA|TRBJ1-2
CASSEVPTGRGYTF
TGTGCCAGTTCTGAGGTCCCTACAGGTCGGGGCTACACCTTC
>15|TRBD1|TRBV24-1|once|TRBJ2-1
CATSDWTGGNNEQFF
TGTGCCACCAGTGACTGGACAGGGGGAAACAATGAGCAGTTCTTC
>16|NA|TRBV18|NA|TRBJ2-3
CASKNQAGSSTDTQYF
TGTGCCAGTAAAAACCAAGCGGGTTCTAGCACAGATACGCAGTATTTT
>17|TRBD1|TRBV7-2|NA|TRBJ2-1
CASSPYAGTGAYNEQFF
TGTGCCAGCAGCCCCTATGCCGGGACAGGGGCATATAATGAGCAGTTCTTC
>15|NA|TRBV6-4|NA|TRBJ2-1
CASSDGRSSYNEQFF
TGTGCCAGCAGTGACGGCCGAAGCTCCTACAATGAGCAGTTCTTC
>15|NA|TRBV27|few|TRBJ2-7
CASSLKDTGPYEQYF
TGTGCCAGCAGTTTAAAGGATACAGGGCCCTACGAGCAGTACTTC
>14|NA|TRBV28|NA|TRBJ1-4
CASSPSSTGRRLFF
TGTGCCAGCAGTCCCTCCTCCACGGGGAGACGACTGTTTTTT
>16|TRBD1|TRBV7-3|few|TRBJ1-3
CASSLTDRDSGNTIYF
TGTGCCAGCAGCTTAACTGACAGGGACTCTGGAAACACCATATATTTT
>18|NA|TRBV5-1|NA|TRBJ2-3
CASSSAGSWGTSTDTQYF
TGCGCCAGCAGCTCCGCCGGAAGTTGGGGGACTAGCACAGATACGCAGTATTTT
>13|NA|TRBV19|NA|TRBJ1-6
CASSMQGYSPLHF
TGTGCCAGTAGTATGCAGGGGTATTCACCCCTCCACTTT
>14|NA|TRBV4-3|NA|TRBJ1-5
CASSHDSDNQPQHF
TGCGCCAGCAGCCATGACAGTGACAATCAGCCCCAGCATTTT
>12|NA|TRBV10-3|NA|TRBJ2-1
CAISGIGNEQFF
TGTGCCATCAGTGGAATCGGCAATGAGCAGTTCTTC